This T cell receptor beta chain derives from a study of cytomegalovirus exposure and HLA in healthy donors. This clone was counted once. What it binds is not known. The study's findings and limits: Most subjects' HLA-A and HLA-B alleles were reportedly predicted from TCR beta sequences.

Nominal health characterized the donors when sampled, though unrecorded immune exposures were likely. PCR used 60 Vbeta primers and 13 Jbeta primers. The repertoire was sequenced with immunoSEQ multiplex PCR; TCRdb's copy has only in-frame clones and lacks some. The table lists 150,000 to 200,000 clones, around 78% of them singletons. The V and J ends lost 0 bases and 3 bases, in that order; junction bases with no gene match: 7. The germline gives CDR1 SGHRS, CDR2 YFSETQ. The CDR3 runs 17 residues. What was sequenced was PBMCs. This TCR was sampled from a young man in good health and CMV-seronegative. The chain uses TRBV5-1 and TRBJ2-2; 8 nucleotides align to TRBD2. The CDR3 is CASSLGSSGTYTGELFF. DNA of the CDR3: TGCGCCAGCAGCTTGGGTAGTAGCGGGACTTACACCGGGGAGCTGTTTTTT.